Shown below are 29 T cell receptor beta chains from a single sample sequenced in a study of T cell responses to AZD1222 COVID-19 vaccine. TCRdb's table, derived via immunoSEQ multiplex PCR, lists solely in-frame clones and lacks some. The profile shows tens of thousands of clones, around 88% of them singletons. The sample consisted of peripheral blood, taken 28 days after the second AZD1222 dose. The receptors come from an adult who received the AZD1222 COVID-19 vaccine.

J is TRBJ2-1 and V is TRBV7-9, with 10 bases matching TRBD1. The CDR3 runs 16 residues. Trimming took 1 base from V and 7 from J; bases not matched to a gene: 7. Germline values: CDR1 SEHNR, CDR2 FQNEAQ (reference sequence). CDR3 sequence: CASSLGWDRGGNEQFF. CDR3 in DNA: TGTGCCAGCAGCTTAGGGTGGGACAGGGGAGGGAATGAGCAGTTCTTC.

This clone was picked up one time. The chain recombines TRBV28 with TRBJ1-2; possibly TRBD1 for D (6 bases). The CDR3 is made up of 13 amino acids. Germline assignment: CDR1 MDHEN and CDR2 SYDVKM. V dropped 8 bases and J dropped 8 bases, with 18 bases sitting between them. The CDR3 here is CASAFSQGRGYTF. CDR3 in DNA: TGTGCCAGCGCGTTCAGTCAGGGGAGAGGCTACACCTTC.

The J gene is TRBJ2-7, the V gene TRBV18; 11 bases line up with TRBD1. CDR3 length equals 15 residues. Germline V gene lookup returns CDR1 KGHSH and CDR2 LQKENI. V was clipped by 0 bases and J by 4 bases; unmatched bases: 2. The CDR3 reads CASSPPGQGAYEQYF. CDR3 in DNA: TGTGCCAGCTCACCACCCGGACAGGGGGCGTACGAGCAGTACTTC.

The chain has TRBV5-1 and TRBJ2-5, with D possibly matching TRBD2 (5 bases). The germline V gene has CDR1 SGHRS and CDR2 YFSETQ. The ends were cut back, 5 bases at V and 5 bases at J, with 16 bases in the middle. CDR3 size: 14 residues. CDR3 DNA sequence: TGCGCCAGCAGGTCCGGGATGGGTTCCGAGACCCAGTACTTC. Its protein is CASRSGMGSETQYF.

CDR3 residues: CASLQIGTGELFF. CDR3 nucleotide sequence: TGTGCCAGCCTGCAGATAGGAACGGGGGAGCTGTTTTTT. The J gene is TRBJ2-2, the V gene TRBV19; the D is unclear. The germline V gene has CDR1 LNHDA and CDR2 SQIVND (reference sequence). This CDR3 region has 13 residues. V lost 9 bases and J 8 bases, leaving 16 bases between the germline ends.

The rearrangement links TRBV12-3 or TRBV12-4 to TRBJ2-3, with D hard to call. Trimming took 5 bases from V and 9 from J, leaving 15 bases between them. The length of the CDR3 is 13 residues. The chain's CDR3 is CASSQAPGLTQYF. In DNA form, the CDR3 reads TGTGCCAGCAGTCAGGCCCCAGGATTAACGCAGTATTTT.

The CDR3 protein is CASSPARRTGGTGELFF. The DNA for the CDR3 is TGTGCCAGCAGCCCGGCCAGGCGGACAGGGGGCACCGGGGAGCTGTTTTTT. The chain uses TRBV3-1 (or the pseudogene TRBV3-2) and TRBJ2-2; 10 bases fit TRBD1. Germline CDR1 reads LGHDT; CDR2 reads YNNKEL (reference sequence). J gave up 4 bases and V 4 bases, and 9 bases lay outside the gene matches. There are 17 residues in the CDR3.

This clone showed up just once. V and J are TRBV6-6 and TRBJ2-2, with D possibly being TRBD2 (7 bases). The V and J ends lost 4 bases and 10 bases respectively, with 22 bases between them. The CDR3 loop spans 16 amino acids. Per the germline V gene, CDR1 is MNHNY and CDR2 is SVGAGI (reference sequence). The CDR3 loop reads CASSSPGRGGGEELFF. The CDR3 coding sequence is TGTGCCAGCAGTTCGCCAGGTCGGGGCGGGGGCGAGGAGCTGTTTTTT.

The rearrangement uses TRBV19 and TRBJ1-5; D call uncertain. CDR1 is LNHDA and CDR2 is SQIVND in the germline V gene (reference sequence). CDR3 length: 14 amino acids. Trimming pared 3 bases from V and 3 bases from J, leaving 9 bases between. The CDR3 sequence: CASSINSYNQPQHF. For the CDR3, the DNA is TGTGCCAGTAGTATCAACAGCTACAATCAGCCCCAGCATTTT.

The rearrangement uses TRBV10-3 and TRBJ2-6, with TRBD1 identical over 9 bases. From germline, CDR1 is ENHRY and CDR2 SYGVKD. This CDR3 region has 17 residues. Trimming removed 5 bases from V and 0 bases from J; junction bases left unmatched: 5. The CDR3 region has the DNA TGTGCCATCAGTCACGGACAGGGGACCTCTGGGGCCAACGTCCTGACTTTC. It specifies CAISHGQGTSGANVLTF.

The rearrangement joins TRBV7-8 to TRBJ1-4; unclear D gene. The germline gives CDR1 SGHVS, CDR2 FQNEAQ. The CDR3 spans 13 residues. V lost 0 bases to trimming and J lost 6 bases, with 5 bases between them. CDR3 protein: CASSLALYEKLFF. Written as DNA, the CDR3 is TGTGCCAGCAGCTTAGCCCTTTATGAAAAACTGTTTTTT.

This clone has a handful of counts. V and J are TRBV4-3 and TRBJ2-7, with D possibly matching TRBD2 (6 bases). V dropped 0 bases and J dropped 0 bases, with 12 bases sitting between them. Germline values: CDR1 LGHNA, CDR2 YSLEER. CDR3 length equals 16 residues. CDR3 DNA sequence: TGCGCCAGCAGCCAAGAGGACCGGGACTTCTCCTACGAGCAGTACTTC. Its protein is CASSQEDRDFSYEQYF.

The chain joins TRBV19 to TRBJ2-1, with 10 positions matching TRBD1. Germline trimming cut 11 bases from V and 5 bases from J; bases unmatched to any gene: 6. Germline V gene lookup returns CDR1 LNHDA and CDR2 SQIVND (reference sequence). The CDR3 contains 13 residues. In DNA, the CDR3 is TGTGCCTGCCGGGACAGGGGAGACAATGAGCAGTTCTTC. This gives the protein CACRDRGDNEQFF.

This clone is a singleton in its sample. The chain joins TRBV28 to TRBJ1-2; TRBD1 agrees at 9 bases. Germline CDR1 MDHEN, CDR2 SYDVKM. J was trimmed by 5 bases and V by 6 bases; bases with no gene match: 7. This CDR3 has 14 amino acids. CDR3 coding DNA: TGTGCCAGCAGAGGGGGACAGGGAAGGTATGGCTACACCTTC. Its translation is CASRGGQGRYGYTF.

The rearrangement uses TRBV5-1 and TRBJ1-4, with 10 bases fitting TRBD1. Germline V gene lookup returns CDR1 SGHRS and CDR2 YFSETQ. Unmatched junction bases numbered 6, after V lost 4 bases and J lost 6 bases. The CDR3 is 15 residues long. The CDR3 region has the DNA TGCGCCAGCAGCGACGGAGGGACAGGGGATGAAAAACTGTTTTTT. Encoded protein: CASSDGGTGDEKLFF. The full variable domain, completed using reference TRBV5-1 and TRBJ1-4, is KAGVTQTPRYLIKTRGQQVTLSCSPISGHRSVSWYQQTPGQGLQFLFEYFSETQRNKGNFPGRFSGRQFSNSRSEMNVSTLELGDSALYLCASSDGGTGDEKLFFGSGTQLSVL.

The chain joins TRBV3-1 (or the pseudogene TRBV3-2) to TRBJ1-2, with TRBD1 matching 7 bases. Germline CDR1 LGHDT, CDR2 YNNKEL (reference sequence). The V segment lost 3 bases and the J segment 4 bases; nucleotides outside the gene matches: 11. CDR3 length: 16 amino acids. CDR3 protein: CASSHRADRPLYGYTF. CDR3 nucleotide sequence: TGTGCCAGCAGCCATCGGGCGGACAGGCCACTCTATGGCTACACCTTC.

V and J are TRBV2 and TRBJ1-5; no reliable D call. Germline-derived CDR1 and CDR2 are SNHLY and FYNNEI. There are 12 residues in the CDR3. The V end lost 8 bases, the J end lost 2 bases, and 7 bases lay between the germline ends. CDR3 sequence: CASDGGNQPQHF. CDR3 nucleotides: TGTGCCAGCGACGGGGGCAATCAGCCCCAGCATTTT. Based on the CDR3 plus reference TRBV2 and TRBJ1-5, the full variable domain is EPEVTQTPSHQVTQMGQEVILRCVPISNHLYFYWYRQILGQKVEFLVSFYNNEISEKSEIFDDQFSVERPDGSNFTLKIRSTKLEDSAMYFCASDGGNQPQHFGDGTRLSIL.

J is TRBJ2-7 and V is TRBV2, with 9 bases aligning to TRBD1. Per germline, CDR1 SNHLY and CDR2 FYNNEI. CDR3 length equals 15 residues. J gave up 3 bases and V 3 bases, and 6 bases lay outside the gene matches. This chain's CDR3 is CASSDPGQGVYEQYF. The DNA for the CDR3 is TGTGCCAGCAGTGACCCGGGACAGGGTGTCTACGAGCAGTACTTC.

DNA for the CDR3: TGTGCCAGCAGCTTAGCCTTAGAGGGGGTGGATACGCAGTATTTT. Protein product: CASSLALEGVDTQYF. The genes are TRBV11-2 and TRBJ2-3; tentatively, D is TRBD1 (6 bases). The CDR3 totals 15 residues. In germline, CDR1 is SGHAT, CDR2 FQNNGV. The V end lost 1 base, the J end lost 6 bases, and 14 bases lay between the germline ends.

The chain combines TRBV5-1 with TRBJ1-3; D might be TRBD1 (6 bases). From germline, CDR1 is SGHRS and CDR2 YFSETQ. The ends were cut back, 0 bases at V and 0 bases at J, with 13 bases in the middle. CDR3 length: 17 amino acids. CDR3 in amino acids: CASSLDRTAPSGNTIYF. The CDR3, as DNA: TGCGCCAGCAGCTTGGATCGGACAGCCCCCTCTGGAAACACCATATATTTT.

This CDR3 reads CASSQGTFSGNTIYF. Written as DNA, the CDR3 is TGTGCCAGCAGCCAAGGGACTTTTTCTGGAAACACCATATATTTT. The chain has TRBV9 and TRBJ1-3, with D perhaps TRBD1 (5 bases). The CDR3 length is 15 residues. With 4 bases removed from V and 1 base from J, the gap between germline ends came to 12 bases. Germline V lookup: CDR1 SGDLS, CDR2 YYNGEE. Supplemented by reference TRBV9 and TRBJ1-3, the full variable domain reads DSGVTQTPKHLITATGQRVTLRCSPRSGDLSVYWYQQSLDQGLQFLIQYYNGEERAKGNILERFSAQQFPDLHSELNLSSLELGDSALYFCASSQGTFSGNTIYFGEGSWLTVV.

V gene TRBV30 combines with J gene TRBJ1-5, with D perhaps matching TRBD1 (6 bases). Germline V lookup: CDR1 GTSNPN, CDR2 SVGIG (reference sequence). V was pared by 2 bases and J by 5 bases, with 10 bases between. This CDR3 contains 13 residues. The chain's CDR3 is CAWSKGVHQPQHF. The CDR3 DNA reads as TGTGCCTGGAGTAAGGGGGTCCATCAGCCCCAGCATTTT.

The V and J genes are TRBV2 and TRBJ2-1; no firm D call. Germline V CDR1 and CDR2: SNHLY, FYNNEI. The CDR3 runs 11 residues. Trimming shortened V by 10 bases and J by 4 bases, and 8 bases separated the two germline ends. The CDR3 DNA sequence: TGTGCCATCAGGACGTACAATGAGCAGTTCTTC. Translating it yields CAIRTYNEQFF.

The chain carries TRBV4-3 and TRBJ2-1; D unclear. The length of the CDR3 is 13 residues. The V end was cut by 0 bases, the J end by 6 bases, with 6 bases between. The germline V gene encodes CDR1 LGHNA and CDR2 YSLEER. CDR3 DNA: TGCGCCAGCAGCCAAGAAGGAGCCAATGAGCAGTTCTTC. Amino acids: CASSQEGANEQFF.

The V gene is TRBV4-1, the J gene TRBJ1-1, with TRBD1 matching over 7 bases. The V gene end was trimmed by 3 bases and the J gene end by 6 bases; junction bases not matched to a gene: 10. CDR1 is MGHRA, CDR2 YSYEKL, per germline. The CDR3 sequence is 15 residues long. The CDR3 protein is CASSQQYNRGAEAFF. DNA of the CDR3: TGCGCCAGCAGCCAGCAATACAACAGGGGCGCTGAAGCTTTCTTT.

This clone was picked up a small number of times. The CDR3 loop is CASSAGRAYSNQPQHF. As DNA, the CDR3 is TGTGCCAGCAGTGCGGGTAGGGCCTATAGCAATCAGCCCCAGCATTTT. The chain joins TRBV2 to TRBJ1-5; D gene ambiguous. The germline V and J ends were trimmed by 4 bases and 0 bases, with 13 bases remaining between them. CDR1 and CDR2 from the germline V gene are SNHLY and FYNNEI. This CDR3 contains 16 residues.

The gene calls are TRBV21-1 and TRBJ2-7; TRBD2, the table's D call, lacks a check against the DNA. TRBV21-1 is a documented pseudogene. The CDR3 runs to 12 residues. The CDR3 spells CASSLSVHEQYF. The CDR3 nucleotides read TGTGCCAGCAGCCTATCGGTCCACGAGCAGTACTTC.

This chain joins TRBV4-1 and TRBJ2-7, with D tentatively TRBD1 (5 bases). This CDR3 comprises 15 residues. Germline V lookup: CDR1 MGHRA, CDR2 YSYEKL. V shed 6 bases and J shed 0 bases, with 15 bases lying between them. The CDR3 DNA is TGCGCCAGCAGTCCCCTAGGGGTAAGCTCCTACGAGCAGTACTTC. This sequence encodes CASSPLGVSSYEQYF.

This rearrangement joins TRBV9 to TRBJ2-7; no clear D gene. V lost 6 bases to trimming and J lost 0 bases, with 10 bases between them. This CDR3 spans 13 amino acids. In germline, CDR1 is SGDLS, CDR2 YYNGEE. CDR3 region: CASNHAFSYEQYF. The DNA of the CDR3 is TGTGCCAGCAATCACGCTTTCTCCTACGAGCAGTACTTC.